Listed below are T cell receptor beta chains from one sample, sequenced in a study of CD8 T cells in Susac syndrome. Each CDR3 protein is one row after TCRdb ran MiXCR on the immunoSEQ multiplex PCR reads. The data contain about 100,000 distinct CDR3 sequences, approximately 95% of them seen just once; the ten biggest clones take up 0.3%. The sequencing input was CD8+ T cells from PBMCs. The receptors originated from a human donor with Susac syndrome. Each CDR3 is given with its conserved first and last residue. D genes are given only for firm matches. Where a row states a size, it is once, few, many or the class of an expanded clone; other rows omit it.

abundance: .; v_gene: TRBV2; d_gene: .; j_gene: TRBJ2-6; CDR3aa: CASSGALRPLGANVLTF; CDR3nt: TGTGCCAGCAGCGGAGCTCTTCGCCCCCTCGGGGCCAACGTCCTGACTTTC
abundance: .; v_gene: TRBV29-1; d_gene: TRBD1; j_gene: TRBJ1-4; CDR3aa: CSVTGVGNEKLFF; CDR3nt: TGCAGCGTGACAGGGGTGGGAAATGAAAAACTGTTTTTT
abundance: .; v_gene: TRBV5-8; d_gene: .; j_gene: TRBJ2-2; CDR3aa: CASSLAQNTGELFF; CDR3nt: TGTGCCAGCAGCTTGGCACAGAACACCGGGGAGCTGTTTTTT
abundance: .; v_gene: TRBV6-1; d_gene: .; j_gene: TRBJ2-1; CDR3aa: CASSPTTEHEQFF; CDR3nt: TGTGCCAGCAGTCCTACAACCGAACATGAGCAGTTCTTC
abundance: .; v_gene: TRBV3-1; d_gene: .; j_gene: TRBJ2-4; CDR3aa: CASSQDGVDIQYF; CDR3nt: TGTGCCAGCAGCCAAGATGGGGTAGACATTCAGTACTTC
abundance: once; v_gene: TRBV7-9; d_gene: .; j_gene: TRBJ1-2; CDR3aa: CASSLRESDGYTF; CDR3nt: TGTGCCAGCAGCTTAAGGGAGTCGGATGGCTACACCTTC
abundance: .; v_gene: TRBV6-4; d_gene: TRBD2; j_gene: TRBJ2-7; CDR3aa: CASSPTGGSGSREQYF; CDR3nt: TGTGCCAGCAGTCCTACGGGGGGATCAGGGTCTCGCGAGCAGTACTTC
abundance: .; v_gene: TRBV20-1; d_gene: .; j_gene: TRBJ2-7; CDR3aa: CSARRLPTSYEQYF; CDR3nt: TGCAGTGCTAGACGACTGCCCACCTCCTACGAGCAGTACTTC
abundance: .; v_gene: TRBV29-1; d_gene: TRBD1; j_gene: TRBJ1-2; CDR3aa: CSVEDATGEGYTF; CDR3nt: TGCAGCGTTGAAGACGCCACAGGGGAAGGCTACACCTTC
abundance: .; v_gene: TRBV23-1; d_gene: .; j_gene: TRBJ2-5; CDR3aa: CASSQSPNQHRETQYF; CDR3nt: TGCGCCAGCAGTCAATCGCCGAACCAACACAGAGAGACCCAGTACTTC
abundance: .; v_gene: TRBV7-9; d_gene: TRBD1; j_gene: TRBJ1-2; CDR3aa: CASSPPGQGADYGYTF; CDR3nt: TGTGCCAGCAGCCCACCGGGACAGGGAGCGGACTATGGCTACACCTTC
abundance: .; v_gene: TRBV2; d_gene: TRBD1; j_gene: TRBJ2-3; CDR3aa: CASNPGQGADTQYF; CDR3nt: TGTGCCAGCAACCCGGGACAGGGGGCAGATACGCAGTATTTT
abundance: .; v_gene: TRBV29-1; d_gene: .; j_gene: TRBJ2-5; CDR3aa: CSVEVLASIRAVKETQYF; CDR3nt: TGCAGCGTTGAAGTTCTCGCAAGCATCAGAGCGGTTAAAGAGACCCAGTACTTC
abundance: .; v_gene: TRBV7-2; d_gene: .; j_gene: TRBJ2-5; CDR3aa: CASSLSGMGAETQYF; CDR3nt: TGTGCCAGCAGCTTATCCGGGATGGGGGCCGAGACCCAGTACTTC
abundance: .; v_gene: TRBV20-1; d_gene: .; j_gene: TRBJ2-4; CDR3aa: CSALTVQPIQYF; CDR3nt: TGCAGTGCTCTGACCGTCCAACCCATTCAGTACTTC
abundance: .; v_gene: TRBV20-1; d_gene: TRBD2; j_gene: TRBJ2-7; CDR3aa: CSARGAGGYEQYF; CDR3nt: TGCAGTGCTAGGGGGGCGGGAGGCTACGAGCAGTACTTC
abundance: .; v_gene: TRBV7-8; d_gene: TRBD1; j_gene: TRBJ2-3; CDR3aa: CAGGMGQASTDTQYF; CDR3nt: TGTGCCGGGGGGATGGGACAGGCTAGCACAGATACGCAGTATTTT
abundance: .; v_gene: TRBV4-1; d_gene: .; j_gene: TRBJ1-1; CDR3aa: CASSQPTGRGTEAFF; CDR3nt: TGCGCCAGCAGCCAACCGACAGGACGGGGTACTGAAGCTTTCTTT
abundance: .; v_gene: TRBV11-2; d_gene: .; j_gene: TRBJ2-7; CDR3aa: CASSLLETYSYEQYF; CDR3nt: TGTGCCAGCAGCTTATTAGAAACGTATTCCTACGAGCAGTACTTC
abundance: .; v_gene: TRBV10-3; d_gene: TRBD1; j_gene: TRBJ1-1; CDR3aa: CAISAGGRAFF; CDR3nt: TGTGCCATCAGTGCAGGGGGGCGAGCTTTCTTT
abundance: .; v_gene: TRBV6-5; d_gene: .; j_gene: TRBJ2-5; CDR3aa: CASSRGEETQYF; CDR3nt: TGTGCCAGCAGCCGAGGGGAGGAGACCCAGTACTTC
abundance: .; v_gene: TRBV12-3/TRBV12-4; d_gene: .; j_gene: TRBJ2-5; CDR3aa: CASSDHRAETQYF; CDR3nt: TGTGCCAGCAGTGATCACAGGGCAGAGACCCAGTACTTC
abundance: .; v_gene: TRBV25-1; d_gene: TRBD1; j_gene: TRBJ2-1; CDR3aa: CASVGQGYNEQFF; CDR3nt: TGTGCCAGCGTGGGACAGGGTTACAATGAGCAGTTCTTC
abundance: .; v_gene: TRBV29-1; d_gene: .; j_gene: TRBJ1-4; CDR3aa: CSGILATNEKLFF; CDR3nt: TGCAGCGGGATCCTAGCAACTAATGAAAAACTGTTTTTT
abundance: .; v_gene: TRBV3-1; d_gene: .; j_gene: TRBJ2-7; CDR3aa: CASSARDKGEQYF; CDR3nt: TGTGCCAGCAGCGCCCGGGACAAGGGCGAGCAGTACTTC
abundance: .; v_gene: TRBV4-1; d_gene: TRBD2; j_gene: TRBJ2-1; CDR3aa: CASSRGPASGSSNEQFF; CDR3nt: TGCGCCAGCAGCCGGGGACCGGCTAGCGGGAGTAGTAATGAGCAGTTCTTC
abundance: .; v_gene: TRBV2; d_gene: .; j_gene: TRBJ2-1; CDR3aa: CASSVTLINPYNEQFF; CDR3nt: TGTGCCAGCAGTGTTACTCTCATTAACCCTTACAATGAGCAGTTCTTC
abundance: few; v_gene: TRBV12-3/TRBV12-4; d_gene: .; j_gene: TRBJ2-7; CDR3aa: CASSFGQGYEQYF; CDR3nt: TGTGCCAGCAGTTTCGGGCAGGGTTACGAGCAGTACTTC
abundance: .; v_gene: TRBV5-1; d_gene: .; j_gene: TRBJ1-2; CDR3aa: CASRGPDYGYTF; CDR3nt: TGCGCCAGCAGGGGTCCGGACTATGGCTACACCTTC
abundance: .; v_gene: TRBV18; d_gene: .; j_gene: TRBJ1-5; CDR3aa: CASSRGPGGPRGNQPQHF; CDR3nt: TGTGCCAGCTCTAGGGGTCCGGGGGGGCCCCGAGGGAATCAGCCCCAGCATTTT
abundance: .; v_gene: TRBV19; d_gene: .; j_gene: TRBJ1-5; CDR3aa: CASSMGGNNQPQHF; CDR3nt: TGTGCCAGTAGTATGGGAGGGAACAATCAGCCCCAGCATTTT
abundance: .; v_gene: TRBV3-1; d_gene: .; j_gene: TRBJ2-6; CDR3aa: CASSEQGSYSGANVLTF; CDR3nt: TGTGCCAGCAGCGAGCAGGGAAGTTATTCTGGGGCCAACGTCCTGACTTTC
abundance: .; v_gene: TRBV7-6; d_gene: TRBD1; j_gene: TRBJ2-1; CDR3aa: CASTQGEREQFF; CDR3nt: TGTGCCAGCACCCAGGGGGAGCGGGAGCAGTTCTTC
abundance: .; v_gene: TRBV29-1; d_gene: .; j_gene: TRBJ2-4; CDR3aa: CSVEDRSYLKNIQYF; CDR3nt: TGCAGCGTTGAAGATCGGTCCTACCTAAAAAACATTCAGTACTTC
abundance: once; v_gene: TRBV24-1; d_gene: TRBD1; j_gene: TRBJ2-3; CDR3aa: CATRDRGPADTQYF; CDR3nt: TGTGCCACCCGGGACAGGGGGCCCGCAGATACGCAGTATTTT
abundance: once; v_gene: TRBV6-6; d_gene: TRBD1; j_gene: TRBJ1-2; CDR3aa: CASSRQGGDYGYTF; CDR3nt: TGTGCCAGCAGTCGACAGGGGGGGGACTATGGCTACACCTTC
abundance: .; v_gene: TRBV19; d_gene: .; j_gene: TRBJ1-2; CDR3aa: CASSPRTANGYTF; CDR3nt: TGTGCCAGTAGTCCACGGACGGCCAATGGCTACACCTTC
abundance: few; v_gene: TRBV29-1; d_gene: .; j_gene: TRBJ2-7; CDR3aa: CSAVSSYEQYF; CDR3nt: TGCAGCGCGGTTAGCTCCTACGAGCAGTACTTC
abundance: .; v_gene: TRBV29-1; d_gene: TRBD2; j_gene: TRBJ2-5; CDR3aa: CSVGAAGVSQETQYF; CDR3nt: TGCAGCGTTGGCGCAGCGGGAGTGTCCCAAGAGACCCAGTACTTC
abundance: .; v_gene: TRBV7-9; d_gene: .; j_gene: TRBJ2-7; CDR3aa: CASGMGRPSYEQYF; CDR3nt: TGTGCCAGCGGGATGGGTCGGCCCTCCTACGAGCAGTACTTC
abundance: .; v_gene: TRBV3-1; d_gene: TRBD1; j_gene: TRBJ2-5; CDR3aa: CASSQGTGDTETQYF; CDR3nt: TGTGCCAGCAGCCAAGGGACAGGGGATACGGAGACCCAGTACTTC
abundance: .; v_gene: TRBV3-1; d_gene: .; j_gene: TRBJ2-6; CDR3aa: CASSLGISGANVLTF; CDR3nt: TGTGCCAGCAGCCTGGGCATCTCTGGGGCCAACGTCCTGACTTTC
abundance: once; v_gene: TRBV25-1; d_gene: TRBD1; j_gene: TRBJ1-6; CDR3aa: CASSDGTGDYSPLHF; CDR3nt: TGTGCCAGCAGTGACGGGACAGGGGATTATTCACCCCTCCACTTT
abundance: .; v_gene: TRBV3-1; d_gene: TRBD2; j_gene: TRBJ2-5; CDR3aa: CASSQDGSGTEETQYF; CDR3nt: TGTGCCAGCAGCCAAGACGGGAGCGGGACCGAAGAGACCCAGTACTTC
abundance: .; v_gene: TRBV3-1; d_gene: .; j_gene: TRBJ2-5; CDR3aa: CASTTKRIRGETQYF; CDR3nt: TGTGCCAGCACCACCAAGAGGATAAGAGGAGAGACCCAGTACTTC
abundance: .; v_gene: TRBV18; d_gene: .; j_gene: TRBJ2-7; CDR3aa: CASSPEGGIYEQYF; CDR3nt: TGTGCCAGCTCACCCGAGGGGGGGATCTACGAGCAGTACTTC
abundance: .; v_gene: TRBV7-9; d_gene: .; j_gene: TRBJ2-7; CDR3aa: CASKDISYEQYF; CDR3nt: TGTGCCAGCAAGGACATCTCCTACGAGCAGTACTTC
abundance: .; v_gene: TRBV18; d_gene: .; j_gene: TRBJ2-7; CDR3aa: CASSPSDSAYEQYF; CDR3nt: TGTGCCAGCTCACCGTCGGACAGTGCCTACGAGCAGTACTTC
abundance: .; v_gene: TRBV7-9; d_gene: .; j_gene: TRBJ1-1; CDR3aa: CASSGEGETEAFF; CDR3nt: TGTGCCAGCAGTGGGGAAGGAGAAACTGAAGCTTTCTTT
abundance: .; v_gene: TRBV7-9; d_gene: TRBD1; j_gene: TRBJ1-1; CDR3aa: CASRKPMGQKNTEAFF; CDR3nt: TGTGCCAGCCGCAAACCAATGGGACAGAAAAACACTGAAGCTTTCTTT
abundance: .; v_gene: TRBV4-1; d_gene: .; j_gene: TRBJ2-7; CDR3aa: CASSQDPQTSQEQYF; CDR3nt: TGCGCCAGCAGCCAAGACCCTCAGACTAGTCAGGAGCAGTACTTC
abundance: .; v_gene: TRBV9; d_gene: TRBD1; j_gene: TRBJ2-2; CDR3aa: CASGQGNTGELFF; CDR3nt: TGTGCCAGCGGACAGGGAAACACCGGGGAGCTGTTTTTT
abundance: .; v_gene: TRBV5-1; d_gene: TRBD2; j_gene: TRBJ2-5; CDR3aa: CASSLEGLAETQYF; CDR3nt: TGCGCCAGCAGCTTGGAGGGACTAGCGGAGACCCAGTACTTC
abundance: .; v_gene: TRBV20-1; d_gene: .; j_gene: TRBJ1-4; CDR3aa: CSALRGDIEKLFF; CDR3nt: TGCAGTGCCCTTCGGGGGGACATTGAAAAACTGTTTTTT
abundance: .; v_gene: TRBV29-1; d_gene: TRBD2; j_gene: TRBJ2-1; CDR3aa: CSSGTSGSNEQFF; CDR3nt: TGCAGCTCCGGGACTAGCGGGAGCAATGAGCAGTTCTTC
abundance: .; v_gene: TRBV29-1; d_gene: .; j_gene: TRBJ1-1; CDR3aa: CSVEDRVVTEAFF; CDR3nt: TGCAGCGTTGAAGATCGAGTAGTCACTGAAGCTTTCTTT
abundance: once; v_gene: TRBV28; d_gene: TRBD2; j_gene: TRBJ2-1; CDR3aa: CASSPGLAGVSEQFF; CDR3nt: TGTGCCAGCAGCCCCGGACTAGCGGGAGTCAGTGAGCAGTTCTTC
abundance: .; v_gene: TRBV4-1; d_gene: .; j_gene: TRBJ2-1; CDR3aa: CASSQVGSITYNEQFF; CDR3nt: TGCGCCAGCAGCCAAGTTGGCAGTATAACCTACAATGAGCAGTTCTTC
abundance: .; v_gene: TRBV20-1; d_gene: .; j_gene: TRBJ2-7; CDR3aa: CSADSGTSYEQYF; CDR3nt: TGCAGTGCCGACAGCGGAACCTCCTACGAGCAGTACTTC